This T cell receptor beta chain is from a study of T cells after somatic rescue of genetic block. Trimming left V 2 bases short and J 1 base short, with 15 bases between. There are 18 residues in the CDR3. The V gene's germline CDR1 is ENHRY and CDR2 SYGVKD. This clone was observed a single time. The table came from immunoSEQ multiplex PCR; TCRdb's copy has only in-frame clones and leaves some out. This sample carries 110,000 or so clones, under 95% of them seen once, and the ten largest clones take 1.4%. The sample taken for sequencing was peripheral blood mononuclear cells (PBMCs). V and J are TRBV10-3 and TRBJ1-6; D gene uncertain. This clonotype originated in a woman under 30. This CDR3 reads CAISERRQVDSYNSPLHF. The CDR3 region has the DNA TGTGCCATCAGTGAGAGGAGGCAGGTTGATTCCTATAATTCACCCCTCCACTTT.